This T cell receptor beta chain comes out of a study of blood T cells in healthy people across ages. Study results and caveats: Relative to aged donors, long-lived donors carried more naive CD4+ cells and displayed higher diversity. No one knew whether donors had CMV, which possibly confounded expanded clonotype changes. Investigators viewed diversity estimates from one million T cells as underestimates, the study reported.

Germline V gives CDR1 SGHAT, CDR2 FQNNGV. V shed 5 bases and J 10 bases; nucleotides not matched to a gene: 10. The CDR3 contains 15 residues. Combining a sample-barcoded 5' primer with a J-beta primer mix, a second PCR ran for roughly 7 to 12 cycles. The authors tagged each cDNA molecule using a template-switch adaptor with 12 random nucleotides. TCRdb re-called the 5' RACE reads through MiXCR, storing one row per CDR3 protein. The sample lists some 550,000 distinct CDR3 sequences; around half were seen once. Concerning this clonotype: The antigen remains undetermined.

The chain is built from TRBV11-2 and TRBJ2-1, with 11 positions matching TRBD2. The source of this sequence is a man older than 75 in good health. The sequencing sample was made of blood. The CDR3 DNA is TGTGCCAGCAGCGGAACTAGCGGGAGATCGTCCGAGCAGTTCTTC. It specifies CASSGTSGRSSEQFF.